Each of the 14 T cell receptor beta chains below was sequenced from the same sample in a study of regulatory T cells in long-lasting Graves disease. iRepertoire HTBI primers and Arm-PCR of CDR3 regions built TCR beta libraries. TCRdb reprocessed the multiplex PCR reads via MiXCR and lists one record per CDR3 protein. The sample consists of around 460,000 distinct CDR3 sequences, 20% to 25% of them appearing once. Regarding time point: persistent/refractory GD, antithyroid drugs over 5 years with positive TRAb. RNA isolated from PBMCs was used to make the TCR library. The sequencing used peripheral blood mononuclear cells (PBMCs), collected when the disease was refractory, from a patient treated with antithyroid drugs. These receptors were obtained from a female donor with Graves disease.

This clonotype occurred many times. The CDR3 region is CSARLGQGDEQYF. Written as DNA, the CDR3 is TGCAGCGCCCGACTGGGACAGGGGGACGAGCAGTACTTC. V gene TRBV29-1 combines with J gene TRBJ2-7; 11 nucleotides match TRBD1. The length of the CDR3 is 13 residues. The germline gives CDR1 SQVTM, CDR2 ANQGSEA. V shed 7 bases and J 5 bases; nucleotides not matched to a gene: 7.

This clonotype was recorded once. This rearrangement joins TRBV6-9 to TRBJ1-2; D is ambiguous. Trimming cost V 11 bases and J 2 bases, with 21 bases left between them. Germline V gene lookup returns CDR1 MNHGY and CDR2 SVAAGI. The CDR3 contains 15 residues. CDR3 protein: CAGTVAYRTNYGYTF. CDR3 in DNA: TGTGCCGGCACGGTAGCGTACAGAACAAACTATGGCTACACCTTC.

The chain carries TRBV7-3 and TRBJ2-1; TRBD2 agrees at 7 bases. Germline CDR1 reads SGHTA; CDR2 reads FQGTGA. J gave up 3 bases and V 6 bases, and 8 bases lay outside the gene matches. This CDR3 contains 15 residues. The CDR3 reads CASSRGSNLYNEQFF. CDR3 nucleotides: TGTGCCAGCAGTCGCGGGAGTAACCTCTACAATGAGCAGTTCTTC.

This rearrangement joins TRBV7-9 to TRBJ2-4; 8 nucleotides match TRBD1. Germline V CDR1 and CDR2: SEHNR, FQNEAQ (reference sequence). V lost 4 bases to trimming and J lost 1 base; unmatched junction nucleotides: 6. This CDR3 region has 16 residues. The CDR3 DNA reads as TGTGCCAGCAGCTATTTGGGGGACAGGGCCAAAAACATTCAGTACTTC. This translates into CASSYLGDRAKNIQYF.

This clonotype was found many times. The V and J genes are TRBV7-3 and TRBJ2-2, with D tentatively TRBD1 (5 bases). Looked up from germline, CDR1 is SGHTA and CDR2 is FQGTGA. Trimming took 0 bases from V and 2 from J, leaving 10 bases between them. The length of the CDR3 is 16 residues. The CDR3 nucleotides are TGTGCCAGCAGCTTAACGTGGGGCATTAACACCGGGGAGCTGTTTTTT. The encoded protein is CASSLTWGINTGELFF.

This clonotype was seen many times. The J gene is TRBJ1-5, the V gene TRBV3-1, with D uncertain. The germline V gene has CDR1 LGHDT and CDR2 YNNKEL (reference sequence). This CDR3 is built from 14 residues. Trimming took 1 base from V and 0 from J, leaving 4 bases between them. CDR3 region: CASSQGYSNQPQHF. CDR3 DNA: TGTGCCAGCAGCCAAGGCTATAGCAATCAGCCCCAGCATTTT.

The sample holds a few counts of this clonotype. The V call is TRBV7-2, the J call TRBJ1-2; perhaps TRBD1 as D (5 bases). Per germline, CDR1 SGHTA and CDR2 FQGNSA. The CDR3 loop spans 15 amino acids. V dropped 3 bases and J dropped 6 bases, with 17 bases sitting between them. DNA of the CDR3: TGTGCCAGCAGCTTGGGGGGGAGAGGTGTGGATGGCTACACCTTC. It specifies CASSLGGRGVDGYTF.

This clonotype was observed at least ten times. The V and J genes are TRBV6-1 and TRBJ1-4, with 8 bases lining up with TRBD1. V lost 6 bases and J lost 8; bases outside the gene matches: 5. Germline V gene sequence: CDR1 MNHNS, CDR2 SASEGT. The CDR3 has 13 amino acids. CDR3 amino acids: CASRTGVGEKLFF. For the CDR3, the DNA is TGTGCCAGCAGGACAGGGGTAGGCGAAAAACTGTTTTTT.

This clonotype was counted only a few times. This chain joins TRBV19 and TRBJ1-5; tentatively, D is TRBD1 (6 bases). The germline V and J ends were trimmed by 4 bases and 2 bases, with 15 bases remaining between them. This CDR3 spans 16 amino acids. Per the germline V gene, CDR1 is LNHDA and CDR2 is SQIVND (reference sequence). The CDR3 bases are TGTGCCAGTAGTAGATCAGGGGAGTATGGCAATCAGCCCCAGCATTTT. Its translation is CASSRSGEYGNQPQHF.

This clonotype was counted at least ten times. This chain uses TRBV6-2 or TRBV6-3 with TRBJ2-5, with TRBD2 identical over 8 bases. V gave up 4 bases and J gave up 4 bases; unmatched junction bases: 2. Germline V lookup: CDR1 MNHEY, CDR2 SVGEGT. The CDR3 spans 13 residues. The chain's CDR3 is CASSWTSRETQYF. Written as DNA, the CDR3 is TGTGCCAGCAGTTGGACTAGCAGAGAGACCCAGTACTTC.

This sequence joins TRBV20-1 and TRBJ2-2; D is undetermined. V lost 0 bases and J lost 1, with 3 bases in between. There are 13 residues in the CDR3. The germline gives CDR1 DFQATT, CDR2 SNEGSKA (reference sequence). CDR3 sequence: CSARDLNTGELFF. The CDR3 coding sequence is TGCAGTGCTAGAGATCTGAACACCGGGGAGCTGTTTTTT.

The rearrangement uses TRBV29-1 and TRBJ2-3; 9 bases fit TRBD1. The CDR3 is 16 amino acids. From germline, CDR1 is SQVTM and CDR2 ANQGSEA. V trimming: 1 base; J trimming: 4 bases; junction bases outside the gene matches: 9. DNA for the CDR3: TGCAGCGTTGAAGGGGGACAGGGTTGGAGCGCAGATACGCAGTATTTT. Encoded protein: CSVEGGQGWSADTQYF.

The CDR3 nucleotides read TGTGCCAGCAGCGCAGATGGGATTACCTCCTACAATGAGCAGTTCTTC. It yields the protein CASSADGITSYNEQFF. The chain uses TRBV28 and TRBJ2-1; no firm D call. CDR3 length: 16 amino acids. In germline, CDR1 is MDHEN, CDR2 SYDVKM. The V gene lost 6 bases and the J gene lost 0 bases, with 15 bases spanning the gap.

The chain recombines TRBV7-2 with TRBJ1-1; TRBD1 matches at 9 bases. The CDR3 runs to 16 residues. Unmatched junction bases numbered 12, after V lost 3 bases and J lost 7 bases. From germline, CDR1 is SGHTA and CDR2 FQGNSA. The CDR3 DNA reads as TGTGCCAGCAGCTTCCCAAACAGGGGGCGGGGGGGTGAAGCTTTCTTT. Encoded protein: CASSFPNRGRGGEAFF.